Given below is one T cell receptor beta chain in context. What it recognizes is unknown. Unique molecular identifiers were carried by the TCR beta cDNA libraries. MiXCR, run by TCRdb on the PCR reads, gives a single entry per CDR3 protein. The sample has 750,000 to 950,000 distinct CDR3 sequences, approximately 53% seen once. This record belongs to a study of post-analysis software for immune sequencing data. Findings of the study overall: People with multiple sclerosis had a significantly lower normalized Chao1 diversity than controls did. About five TRBV segments appeared more often in patients than in controls, and TRBV5-6, TRBV5-1 and TRBV20-1 were among these.

J was trimmed by 2 bases and V by 1 base; bases with no gene match: 9. In germline, CDR1 is SGHRS, CDR2 YFSETQ. This CDR3 has 17 amino acids. The sample consisted of blood. V is TRBV5-1 and J is TRBJ2-5; 9 bases align to TRBD2. This sequence originates from a girl between 10 and 17 years old with multiple sclerosis. CDR3 protein: CASSLTLAGTIQETQYF. The CDR3 DNA sequence: TGCGCCAGCAGCTTGACACTAGCGGGTACCATACAAGAGACCCAGTACTTC.